The 27 T cell receptor beta chains below were found in one sample sequenced in a study of beta chain features in type 1 diabetes. Study results and limitations: Researchers report that Type 1 diabetes patients had moderately but significantly shorter TCRB CDR3s across all four CD4+ subsets.

Expressed TCRB transcripts were sequenced because the entire RNA isolate underwent reverse transcription. Data came from immunoSEQ multiplex PCR; TCRdb stores just in-frame clones and leaves some out. The sample holds about 170,000 clones, approximately 8.1% seen once. These TCRs' antigens remain unknown. The sample comprised central memory CD4+ T cells from blood. The origin of the receptors is a man aged 18 to 30 with type 1 diabetes.

This clone was seen a handful of times. The V and J genes are TRBV27 and TRBJ2-2, with D possibly being TRBD2 (7 bases). Trimming took off 6 bases at V and 0 bases at J, with 11 bases between the two ends. This CDR3 is built from 15 residues. Germline lookup yields CDR1 MNHEY and CDR2 SMNVEV (reference sequence). The CDR3 sequence: CASRTGGSNTGELFF. Written as DNA, the CDR3 is TGTGCCAGCAGGACGGGGGGCTCGAACACCGGGGAGCTGTTTTTT.

The sample holds a few counts of this clone. This sample also contains other DNA sequences that code for the same CDR3. The chain couples TRBV5-4 to TRBJ2-5; 11 positions match TRBD2. The CDR3 has 16 residues. V shed 4 bases and J 4 bases; nucleotides not matched to a gene: 9. The germline V gene has CDR1 SGHNT and CDR2 YYREEE (reference sequence). CDR3 DNA sequence: TGTGCCAGCAGCCTATTAAATCTAGCGGGGGGAGAGACCCAGTACTTC. Amino acids: CASSLLNLAGGETQYF.

V and J are TRBV28 and TRBJ1-1; D uncertain. Germline V gene sequence: CDR1 MDHEN, CDR2 SYDVKM. V dropped 6 bases and J dropped 1 base, with 9 bases sitting between them. The CDR3 extends over 13 amino acids. The CDR3 nucleotides are TGTGCCAGCAGCCTCATCAGGAACACTGAAGCTTTCTTT. Amino acid sequence: CASSLIRNTEAFF.

This clone was picked up a small number of times. The chain uses TRBV19 and TRBJ2-3, with 15 bases lining up with TRBD2. The CDR3 has 18 residues. Per germline, CDR1 LNHDA and CDR2 SQIVND (reference sequence). The J segment lost 3 bases and the V segment lost 6 bases, leaving 10 bases of the junction unmatched. CDR3 sequence (DNA): TGTGCCAGTAGCACTGGACTAGCGGGAGGGCCGTGGACAGATACGCAGTATTTT. This codes for CASSTGLAGGPWTDTQYF.

The rearrangement links TRBV28 to TRBJ2-7; 9 nucleotides match TRBD2. The CDR3 loop spans 17 amino acids. Germline trimming cut 5 bases from V and 3 bases from J; bases unmatched to any gene: 14. Germline loops: CDR1 MDHEN, CDR2 SYDVKM. The chain's CDR3 is CASSEYNSGSLGYEQYF. The CDR3 DNA sequence: TGTGCCAGCAGTGAATACAATAGCGGGAGTCTCGGCTACGAGCAGTACTTC.

The chain uses TRBV5-1 and TRBJ2-3; 7 nucleotides match TRBD1. CDR1 SGHRS and CDR2 YFSETQ come from the germline V gene. CDR3 length: 15 residues. V was clipped by 9 bases and J by 4 bases; unmatched bases: 14. Here the CDR3 reads CATRPGQSVPDTQYF. CDR3 sequence (DNA): TGCGCCACGCGACCGGGACAGAGTGTACCAGATACGCAGTATTTT.

The table lists this clone with a few counts. The genes are TRBV5-1 and TRBJ2-2; D is perhaps TRBD2 (5 bases). Germline CDR1 is SGHRS and CDR2 is YFSETQ. The CDR3 length is 15 residues. Trimming removed 0 bases from V and 7 bases from J, with 13 bases in between. DNA for the CDR3: TGCGCCAGCAGCTTGGCCGGGGTTGACGGCGGGGAGCTGTTTTTT. It translates to CASSLAGVDGGELFF.

There are a few counts of this clone. The chain uses TRBV9 and TRBJ2-5; TRBD2 agrees at 8 bases. The J segment lost 5 bases and the V segment lost 0 bases, leaving 3 bases of the junction unmatched. The CDR3 runs 14 residues. Germline CDR1 is SGDLS and CDR2 is YYNGEE. CDR3: CASSVAPSGETQYF. The CDR3 DNA follows: TGTGCCAGCAGCGTAGCGCCTAGCGGGGAGACCCAGTACTTC. The whole variable domain, remainder taken from reference TRBV9 and TRBJ2-5, is DSGVTQTPKHLITATGQRVTLRCSPRSGDLSVYWYQQSLDQGLQFLIQYYNGEERAKGNILERFSAQQFPDLHSELNLSSLELGDSALYFCASSVAPSGETQYFGPGTRLLVL.

This rearrangement joins TRBV29-1 to TRBJ1-4; 8 nucleotides agree with TRBD1. Germline loops: CDR1 SQVTM, CDR2 ANQGSEA. With 7 bases clipped from V and 5 bases from J, the junction kept 3 bases outside the gene matches. The CDR3 length is 12 residues. In DNA, the CDR3 is TGCAGCGGCGGACAGGGCAATGAAAAACTGTTTTTT. It yields the protein CSGGQGNEKLFF. Using reference TRBV29-1 and TRBJ1-4 for the parts outside the CDR3, the full variable domain is SAVISQKPSRDICQRGTSLTIQCQVDSQVTMMFWYRQQPGQSLTLIATANQGSEATYESGFVIDKFPISRPNLTFSTLTVSNMSPEDSSIYLCSGGQGNEKLFFGSGTQLSVL.

This chain uses TRBV6-6 with TRBJ2-2, with D possibly being TRBD1 (6 bases). Germline lookup yields CDR1 MNHNY and CDR2 SVGAGI (reference sequence). V lost 4 bases to trimming and J lost 7 bases, with 16 bases between them. The CDR3 is 15 residues long. CDR3: CASSSQGPLGGELFF. DNA for the CDR3: TGTGCCAGCAGTTCCCAGGGGCCCTTGGGCGGGGAGCTGTTTTTT.

The chain is built from TRBV28 and TRBJ2-1, with 12 bases aligning to TRBD2. The germline gives CDR1 MDHEN, CDR2 SYDVKM. The CDR3 consists of 15 residues. V shed 8 bases and J 6 bases; nucleotides not matched to a gene: 8. Here the CDR3 reads CASSTPSGGANEQFF. The CDR3 DNA reads TGTGCCAGCTCTACCCCTAGCGGGGGGGCCAATGAGCAGTTCTTC. Together with reference TRBV28 and TRBJ2-1, the CDR3 gives the full variable domain: DVKVTQSSRYLVKRTGEKVFLECVQDMDHENMFWYRQDPGLGLRLIYFSYDVKMKEKGDIPEGYSVSREKKERFSLILESASTNQTSMYLCASSTPSGGANEQFFGPGTRLTVL.

This clone was found a few times. CDR3 sequence reads: CASSQRAGVNTEAFF. CDR3 DNA sequence: TGTGCCAGCAGCCAAAGGGCGGGGGTGAACACTGAAGCTTTCTTT. The chain combines TRBV7-9 with TRBJ1-1, with D possibly matching TRBD1 (5 bases). V was cut by 5 bases and J by 0 bases, with 13 bases left in between. The germline CDR1 and CDR2 sequences are SEHNR and FQNEAQ (reference sequence). The CDR3 runs to 15 residues.

The chain joins TRBV18 to TRBJ2-2; possible D gene TRBD1, 6 bases. Trimming pared 3 bases from V and 4 bases from J, leaving 9 bases between. Germline values: CDR1 KGHSH, CDR2 LQKENI. The CDR3 consists of 14 residues. The CDR3 DNA sequence: TGTGCCAGCTCACCTTCAGGGGCCACCGGGGAGCTGTTTTTT. It encodes CASSPSGATGELFF.

The chain recombines TRBV5-6 with TRBJ1-2, with D hard to call. The CDR3 extends over 12 amino acids. Per germline, CDR1 SGHDT and CDR2 YYEEEE. V lost 0 bases, J lost 7 bases, and 7 bases lay in between. Here the CDR3 reads CASSLGVGGYTF. The CDR3 DNA reads as TGTGCCAGCAGCTTGGGAGTTGGTGGCTACACCTTC. The complete variable domain, with remaining parts taken from reference TRBV5-6 and TRBJ1-2, reads DAGVTQSPTHLIKTRGQQVTLRCSPKSGHDTVSWYQQALGQGPQFIFQYYEEEERQRGNFPDRFSGHQFPNYSSELNVNALLLGDSALYLCASSLGVGGYTFGSGTRLTVV.

The sample holds a few counts of this clone. V usage is TRBV29-1 and J usage is TRBJ1-4; D not certain. V lost 3 bases and J 8 bases, leaving 16 bases between the germline ends. The CDR3 consists of 14 residues. CDR1 and CDR2 (germline): SQVTM, ANQGSEA. CDR3 sequence: CSVEDRLAGEKLFF. CDR3 nucleotide sequence: TGCAGCGTTGAGGACCGCCTCGCGGGGGAAAAACTGTTTTTT.

This clone has a handful of counts. This chain connects TRBV2 to TRBJ2-1; unclear D gene. The CDR3 is made up of 14 amino acids. The V gene's germline CDR1 is SNHLY and CDR2 FYNNEI. The ends were cut back, 5 bases at V and 0 bases at J, with 8 bases in the middle. The CDR3 DNA reads TGTGCCAGCAGTCCTTTCCTCTCCTACAATGAGCAGTTCTTC. The encoded protein is CASSPFLSYNEQFF. The whole variable domain, filled in from reference TRBV2 and TRBJ2-1, reads EPEVTQTPSHQVTQMGQEVILRCVPISNHLYFYWYRQILGQKVEFLVSFYNNEISEKSEIFDDQFSVERPDGSNFTLKIRSTKLEDSAMYFCASSPFLSYNEQFFGPGTRLTVL.

This clone turned up a few times. The chain carries TRBV18 and TRBJ2-7; D gene uncertain. This CDR3 has 13 residues. The germline gives CDR1 KGHSH, CDR2 LQKENI. Trimming took off 2 bases at V and 3 bases at J, with 8 bases between the two ends. DNA of the CDR3: TGTGCCAGCTCACCAAGCGCTGGCTACGAGCAGTACTTC. Its protein product is CASSPSAGYEQYF.

The chain uses TRBV5-4 and TRBJ2-2; no clear D gene. The CDR3 has 12 amino acids. V shed 4 bases and J shed 1 base, with 2 bases lying between them. CDR1 SGHNT and CDR2 YYREEE come from the germline V gene (reference sequence). CDR3 sequence (DNA): TGTGCCAGCAGCCAGAACACCGGGGAGCTGTTTTTT. This translates into CASSQNTGELFF.

This chain uses TRBV2 with TRBJ1-1; maybe TRBD1 (5 bases). CDR1 and CDR2 from the germline V gene are SNHLY and FYNNEI. CDR3 size: 12 residues. The ends were cut back, 4 bases at V and 7 bases at J, with 10 bases in the middle. DNA for the CDR3: TGTGCCAGCAGTGTGGGGCACCATGAAGCTTTCTTT. Translated: CASSVGHHEAFF.

The chain has TRBV19 and TRBJ1-2; tentative D call: TRBD1 (5 bases). Per the germline V gene, CDR1 is LNHDA and CDR2 is SQIVND (reference sequence). The CDR3 contains 14 residues. With 0 bases removed from V and 6 bases from J, the gap between germline ends came to 11 bases. The CDR3 region is CASSIDFRAHGYTF. Written as DNA, the CDR3 is TGTGCCAGTAGTATAGATTTCAGGGCCCATGGCTACACCTTC. The whole variable domain, filled in from reference TRBV19 and TRBJ1-2, reads DGGITQSPKYLFRKEGQNVTLSCEQNLNHDAMYWYRQDPGQGLRLIYYSQIVNDFQKGDIAEGYSVSREKKESFPLTVTSAQKNPTAFYLCASSIDFRAHGYTFGSGTRLTVV.

This clone showed up many times. This chain links TRBV5-1 with TRBJ2-1; 10 bases map to TRBD2. CDR3 length: 16 residues. Per the germline V gene, CDR1 is SGHRS and CDR2 is YFSETQ. V was clipped by 4 bases and J by 8 bases; unmatched bases: 12. CDR3 sequence reads: CASSIQGSGGTDEQFF. DNA for the CDR3: TGCGCCAGCAGCATCCAAGGTAGCGGGGGGACAGATGAGCAGTTCTTC.

Remarks on this clone: Other DNA sequences in this specimen translate into the identical CDR3. V is TRBV5-1 and J is TRBJ2-7, with a possible D match to TRBD1 (6 bases). Trimming removed 0 bases at V and 1 base at J, with 8 bases between. CDR3 length equals 14 residues. Germline CDR1 and CDR2: SGHRS and YFSETQ. The CDR3 DNA is TGCGCCAGCAGCTTGGGGACAGAGTCCTACGAGCAGTACTTC. Protein: CASSLGTESYEQYF.

In its sample, this clone was seen a few times. The chain is built from TRBV2 and TRBJ1-6, with D unresolved. The CDR3 is 13 residues long. Trimming left V 5 bases short and J 7 bases short, with 9 bases between. Germline CDR1 is SNHLY and CDR2 is FYNNEI. As DNA, the CDR3 is TGTGCCAGCAGTTTAGAGGAGAATTCACCCCTCCACTTT. Translating gives CASSLEENSPLHF.

This clone was detected ten times or more. The rearrangement links TRBV19 to TRBJ2-1; 10 positions agree with TRBD1. The length of the CDR3 is 15 residues. Germline V lookup: CDR1 LNHDA, CDR2 SQIVND (reference sequence). Losses at the gene ends were 7 bases for V and 2 bases for J; bases not matched to a gene: 5. The CDR3 nucleotides are TGTGCCAGTACTTCGACAGGGGGCACCTACAATGAGCAGTTCTTC. It translates to CASTSTGGTYNEQFF.

The chain joins TRBV9 to TRBJ2-7; tentative D call: TRBD2 (7 bases). The CDR3 length is 14 residues. Germline loops: CDR1 SGDLS, CDR2 YYNGEE. V lost 2 bases, J lost 4 bases, and 13 bases lay in between. The CDR3 sequence is CASSVGGLEYEQYF. In nucleotides, the CDR3 is TGTGCCAGCAGCGTGGGGGGGCTCGAGTACGAGCAGTACTTC.

The rearrangement uses TRBV10-2 and TRBJ2-5; 8 bases fit TRBD1. Germline V gene sequence: CDR1 WSHSY, CDR2 SAAADI. The CDR3 is 14 residues long. The trim removed 8 bases at V and 3 bases at J, leaving 8 bases unmatched. Written as DNA, the CDR3 is TGCGCCAGCTTGGACAGGGTAGCTGAAGAGACCCAGTACTTC. Amino acids: CASLDRVAEETQYF.

This clone has just a few counts. The DNA for the CDR3 is TGTGCCAGCAGCCGGCGGGGGGACAGCGGGAATCAGCCCCAGCATTTT. Its protein product is CASSRRGDSGNQPQHF. This chain links TRBV7-8 with TRBJ1-5; the match to TRBD1 covers 7 bases. The CDR3 is 16 amino acids. Germline-derived CDR1 and CDR2 are SGHVS and FQNEAQ. The ends lost 5 bases at V and 4 bases at J; junction bases unmatched: 11.